The subject of this entry is one T cell receptor beta chain. Its antigen is unknown. A much larger clone lies one base from this, so it may be a read error. Arm-PCR of CDR3 regions and iRepertoire HTBI primers were the basis on which TCR beta libraries were built. MiXCR, run by TCRdb on the multiplex PCR reads, gives a single entry per CDR3 protein. The sample has over 350,000 distinct CDR3 sequences, approximately 15% seen once. The data belong to a study of regulatory T cells in long-lasting Graves disease. Study-wide results and caveats: With persistent disease, TRBV28, TRBJ1-2 and TRBJ2-5 were the favored segments.

Time point of the sample: newly diagnosed GD, antithyroid drugs for less than 3 months. Extracted RNA from PBMCs served as the source of the TCR library. All patients originated from an endocrinology department located in Xi'an, China. Looked up from germline, CDR1 is LNHNV and CDR2 is YYDKDF (reference sequence). The CDR3 totals 18 residues. The same sample was also studied in work on T cells in Graves' hyperthyroidism and ophthalmopathy. That source reports: The HTBI primer set was used in a first-round RT-PCR of the TCR CDR3. Within blood appeared most thyroid clonotypes that had expanded above 0.001.

The source of this sequence is a woman in her thirties or forties with Graves disease. The sample here was peripheral blood mononuclear cells (PBMCs), taken at new diagnosis, from a patient treated with antithyroid drugs. This chain joins TRBV15 and TRBJ2-1, with 10 positions matching TRBD2. In nucleotides, the CDR3 is TGTTCCACCAGCAGAGAGGGCGGCCAGCGGGAGGGCTACAATGAGCAGTTCTTC. As protein: CSTSREGGQREGYNEQFF. Full variable domain (outside the CDR3, taken from reference TRBV15 and TRBJ2-1): DAMVIQNPRYQVTQFGKPVTLSCSQTLNHNVMYWYQQKSSQAPKLLFHYYDKDFNNEADTPDNFQSRRPNTSFCFLDIRSPGLGDTAMYLCSTSREGGQREGYNEQFFGPGTRLTVL.